The sequence of this T cell receptor beta chain was determined in a study of patients and donors after allogeneic stem cell transplantation (dated by TCRdb to the early 2020s). This clonotype has just a few counts. Its antigen remains undetermined. Base-call qualities are not available, and no considerably larger clone is one nucleotide away. Libraries came from RT-PCR. Reads for this sample came from a NextSeq 550. The public reads were reprocessed in TCRdb via fastp at Q25 and MiXCR, keeping in-frame beta chains. Identical CDR3 protein sequences are pooled into one entry, listed with their most common genes and DNA. In all, the sample holds fewer than 250,000 distinct CDR3 sequences, and 13% to 15% of those were seen once. 11% of the sample goes to the ten largest clones. The germline V gene provides CDR1 MNHNS and CDR2 SASEGT. At the junction V is shortened by 7 bases and J by 8 bases; bases outside the gene matches: 9. The CDR3 covers 14 residues, taking in both the cysteine and the phenylalanine. Here the CDR3 DNA is all that survives: 42 bases in frame from base 1.

The specimen sequenced was blood, either unsorted or a sorted T cell fraction (not recorded which). This sequence was found in a human donor who was either an allogeneic HSCT recipient or a stem cell or donor lymphocyte infusion donor (not recorded which). It is not recorded whose cells these are; they may come from a transplant donor. This sequence uses TRBV6-1 and TRBJ2-1, and TRBD1 aligns with 9 junction nucleotides. The CDR3 protein: CASMPGQGRYEQFF. The sequence in DNA is TGTGCCAGCATGCCGGGACAGGGAAGATATGAGCAGTTCTTC.